This passage covers 10 T cell receptor beta chains from one sample sequenced in a study of T cell responses to AZD1222 COVID-19 vaccine. Profiled with immunoSEQ multiplex PCR; TCRdb holds only in-frame clones, not every one. The table lists over 100,000 clones, about 88% of them singletons. The input for sequencing was peripheral blood, taken on day 0 of AZD1222 vaccination. The source is an adult in good health.

The rearrangement joins TRBV4-3 to TRBJ2-7, with 10 nucleotides matching TRBD1. There are 15 residues in the CDR3. V trimming: 1 base; J trimming: 5 bases; junction bases outside the gene matches: 5. CDR1 LGHNA and CDR2 YSLEER come from the germline V gene. The CDR3 spells CASSQGQGAVHEQYF. The CDR3 DNA sequence: TGCGCCAGCAGCCAAGGACAGGGGGCCGTCCACGAGCAGTACTTC.

The chain employs TRBV5-1 and TRBJ1-1; D is uncertain. Trimming left V 1 base short and J 0 bases short, with 7 bases between. This CDR3 region has 14 residues. Germline loops: CDR1 SGHRS, CDR2 YFSETQ. The CDR3 spells CASSLKALNTEAFF. CDR3 bases: TGCGCCAGCAGCTTGAAGGCCTTGAACACTGAAGCTTTCTTT.

The chain employs TRBV29-1 and TRBJ1-2; 8 bases agree with TRBD1. CDR3 length equals 14 residues. The germline CDR1 and CDR2 sequences are SQVTM and ANQGSEA. Unmatched junction bases numbered 8, after V lost 7 bases and J lost 1 base. The CDR3 nucleotides are TGCAGCGGGACGGAACAGGGGGTTAACTATGGCTACACCTTC. Protein product: CSGTEQGVNYGYTF. The whole variable domain, remainder taken from reference TRBV29-1 and TRBJ1-2, is SAVISQKPSRDICQRGTSLTIQCQVDSQVTMMFWYRQQPGQSLTLIATANQGSEATYESGFVIDKFPISRPNLTFSTLTVSNMSPEDSSIYLCSGTEQGVNYGYTFGSGTRLTVV.

The CDR3 sequence: CASTRDGSTDTQYF. The CDR3 DNA sequence: TGTGCCAGCACCCGGGACGGGAGCACAGATACGCAGTATTTT. The chain recombines TRBV5-4 with TRBJ2-3; D may be TRBD1 or TRBD2 (5 bases each). CDR3 length: 14 residues. The germline CDR1 and CDR2 sequences are SGHNT and YYREEE (reference sequence). V gave up 6 bases and J gave up 0 bases, with 11 bases separating them.

This clone was found once. The J gene is TRBJ1-2, the V gene TRBV7-3, with D unresolved. Germline loops: CDR1 SGHTA, CDR2 FQGTGA. Trimming removed 5 bases from V and 4 bases from J, with 11 bases in between. The CDR3 runs to 13 residues. CDR3 in amino acids: CASSLFPGYGYTF. CDR3 DNA sequence: TGTGCCAGCAGCCTATTCCCGGGCTATGGCTACACCTTC.

CDR3 loop: CASSDLGETQYF. Written as DNA, the CDR3 is TGTGCCAGCTCAGACTTGGGAGAGACCCAGTACTTC. The chain carries TRBV18 and TRBJ2-5; D not certain. V was trimmed by 5 bases and J by 4 bases, leaving 8 bases between them. The germline V gene has CDR1 KGHSH and CDR2 LQKENI. The length of the CDR3 is 12 residues.

V usage is TRBV7-2 and J usage is TRBJ2-1, with D hard to call. Germline V gene sequence: CDR1 SGHTA, CDR2 FQGNSA. The V end was cut by 1 base, the J end by 4 bases, with 8 bases between. This CDR3 spans 14 amino acids. CDR3 bases: TGTGCCAGCAGCTTAGACTGGGGATACAATGAGCAGTTCTTC. The encoded protein is CASSLDWGYNEQFF.

The gene calls are TRBV5-5 and TRBJ2-1; a weak D match, TRBD2 (6 bases). In germline, CDR1 is SGHKS, CDR2 YYEKEE (reference sequence). Trimming took 1 base from V and 4 from J, leaving 15 bases between them. The CDR3 is 16 residues long. CDR3 residues: CASSLLGRGPYNEQFF. CDR3 bases: TGTGCCAGCAGCTTGTTGGGGCGGGGTCCATACAATGAGCAGTTCTTC.

The chain couples TRBV3-1 (or the pseudogene TRBV3-2) to TRBJ2-7; TRBD2 matches 8 bases. The germline gives CDR1 LGHDT, CDR2 YNNKEL (reference sequence). The CDR3 totals 16 residues. Losses at the gene ends were 2 bases for V and 7 bases for J; bases not matched to a gene: 13. The CDR3 protein is CASSQCDSGGPGEQYV. The CDR3 DNA reads TGTGCCAGCAGCCAATGCGACTCGGGAGGGCCGGGGGAGCAGTACGTC.

The chain links TRBV7-8 to TRBJ2-1; D gene unclear. V was trimmed by 1 base and J by 6 bases, leaving 10 bases between them. CDR3 length: 14 amino acids. CDR1 is SGHVS, CDR2 FQNEAQ, per germline. CDR3 residues: CASSLGPSGNEQFF. The DNA for the CDR3 is TGTGCCAGCAGCTTAGGCCCTTCGGGCAATGAGCAGTTCTTC.